This is a list of T cell receptor beta chains from one sample in a study of shared clonotypes between healthy human individuals. Using immunoSEQ multiplex PCR, the repertoire was profiled, and TCRdb retains in-frame clones only, with some absent. The sample lists approximately 100,000 clones, about 70% occurring once. The source material was memory CD8+ T cells sorted from blood. These receptors originate from a woman in her 30s in good health. The CDR3 runs from the conserved cysteine through the conserved F or W. A D gene is named only where the DNA matches it firmly. Expanded clones are given a class, and other clones once, few, many or no size at all.

v_gene	j_gene	d_gene	abundance	CDR3nt	CDR3aa
TRBV15	TRBJ2-5	TRBD2	NA	TGTGCCACCAGCAGAGAGAGACTAGCGGGAGGGTATCAAGAGACCCAGTACTTC	CATSRERLAGGYQETQYF
TRBV7-8	TRBJ2-7	TRBD2	NA	TGTGCCAGCAGCCTAGGGGAGACTAGCGGGCCAACCTACGAGCAGTACTTC	CASSLGETSGPTYEQYF
TRBV4-1	TRBJ1-5	NA	once	TGCGCCAGCAGTCGCGGTCCAATAGCCATATATGGCGATCAGCCCCAGCATTTT	CASSRGPIAIYGDQPQHF
TRBV6-4	TRBJ2-7	NA	NA	TGTGCCAGCAGTGAAGTAAATCCTTTGGACGAGCAGTACTTC	CASSEVNPLDEQYF
TRBV25-1	TRBJ1-1	NA	NA	TGTGCCAGCAGTGAAATTCAGGGAGGTGGTCGGAACACTGAAGCTTTCTTT	CASSEIQGGGRNTEAFF
TRBV5-4	TRBJ2-7	TRBD2	NA	TGTGCCAGCAGCTCCCTAGCGGGAACACCCAACTACGAGCAGTACTTC	CASSSLAGTPNYEQYF
TRBV5-8	TRBJ1-1	TRBD1	NA	TGTGCCAGCAGCGGCGCCGAGGACAGGTTCAAAGCTTTCTTT	CASSGAEDRFKAFF
TRBV25-1	TRBJ2-7	NA	once	TGTGCCAGCAGTGTGCAGGCGTTCACCTACGAGCAGTACTTC	CASSVQAFTYEQYF
TRBV7-9	TRBJ2-5	NA	many	TGTGCCAGCAGCTTAGCTGGCAGTAAAGAGACCCAGTACTTC	CASSLAGSKETQYF
TRBV19	TRBJ1-4	TRBD1	NA	TGTGCCAGTAGTACCAGGGGGCGAGGAGAAAAACTGTTTTTT	CASSTRGRGEKLFF
TRBV7-8	TRBJ2-7	NA	NA	TGTGCCAGCAGCTTACCTAGATCCTACGAGCAGTACTTC	CASSLPRSYEQYF
TRBV9	TRBJ1-1	NA	NA	TGTGCCAGCAGCGTAGCAACGGGCACTGAAGCTTTCTTT	CASSVATGTEAFF
TRBV6-5	TRBJ1-2	NA	NA	TGTGCCAGCAGTTACGGGGCGGAGGGGAACTATGGCTACACCTTC	CASSYGAEGNYGYTF
TRBV14	TRBJ2-3	NA	NA	TGTGCCAGCAGCCAAGATCCGGCGGGAAGCACAGATACGCAGTATTTT	CASSQDPAGSTDTQYF
TRBV28	TRBJ1-2	NA	few	TGTGCCAGCAGTTTAACAGCTCATGGATCCTATGGCTACACCTTC	CASSLTAHGSYGYTF
TRBV5-1	TRBJ2-7	NA	NA	TGCGCCAGCAGCTTGGGGCGTGGGGCGTCCTACGAGCAGTACTTC	CASSLGRGASYEQYF
TRBV6-4	TRBJ2-1	TRBD2	NA	TGTGCCAGCAGTGACGGCCAGCGGGAGGCCCATGAGCAGTTCTTC	CASSDGQREAHEQFF
TRBV19	TRBJ2-2	TRBD1	NA	TGTGCCAGTAGAAGTTTGACAGGGGACACCGGGGAGCTGTTTTTT	CASRSLTGDTGELFF
TRBV5-6	TRBJ2-1	NA	NA	TGTGCCAGCAGCTTGTTGGACTCGGTCTACAATGAGCAGTTCTTC	CASSLLDSVYNEQFF
TRBV7-8	TRBJ2-7	TRBD2	NA	TGTGCCAGCAGCTCTCGGACTAGCGGGACCTACGAGCAGTACTTC	CASSSRTSGTYEQYF
TRBV28	TRBJ2-7	TRBD1	NA	TGTGCCAGCAGCCCCATCTCGGACAGGGTTGTAAACGAGCAGTACTTC	CASSPISDRVVNEQYF
TRBV11-2	TRBJ1-2	NA	NA	TGTGCCAGCAGCTTAGACCAGGGAGGGGGTAACTATGGCTACACCTTC	CASSLDQGGGNYGYTF
TRBV6-5	TRBJ2-5	NA	NA	TGTGCCAGCAGTTATGCCGTGCGCCAGGAGACCCAGTACTTC	CASSYAVRQETQYF
TRBV30	TRBJ2-7	TRBD1	NA	TGTGCCTGGCCTCCTCAGGGGACAGGCTCCTACGAGCAGTACTTC	CAWPPQGTGSYEQYF
TRBV6-5	TRBJ2-1	TRBD2	few	TGTGCCAGCAGCCGGGGGGGCGGGCAGTTCTTC	CASSRGGGQFF
TRBV11-2	TRBJ2-7	NA	NA	TGTGCCAGCAGCCCGCACTTCGAGCAGTACTTC	CASSPHFEQYF
TRBV5-1	TRBJ1-2	NA	few	TGCGCCAGCAGACAAACAGAGCATGATGGCTACACCTTC	CASRQTEHDGYTF
TRBV6-5	TRBJ1-4	NA	NA	TGTGCCAGCACAGCAACCGCAACTAATGAAAAACTGTTTTTT	CASTATATNEKLFF
TRBV9	TRBJ1-1	NA	NA	TGTGCCAGCAGCGCCAGGGAGGGGAGCACTGAAGCTTTCTTT	CASSAREGSTEAFF
TRBV15	TRBJ2-1	TRBD2	many	TGTGCCACCTCCATATTGGTGCGGGAGGCTTACAATGAGCAGTTCTTC	CATSILVREAYNEQFF
TRBV5-5	TRBJ2-1	NA	many	TGTGCCAGCGAGATGGCGGGAAACTACAATGAGCAGTTCTTC	CASEMAGNYNEQFF
TRBV6-1	TRBJ2-7	NA	NA	TGTGCCAGCAGTGAAGGCCTCAACAAGGACTACGAGCAGTACTTC	CASSEGLNKDYEQYF
TRBV29-1	TRBJ2-1	NA	NA	TGCAGCGTTGACCGGGCTAGGAGGTACAATGAGCAGTTCTTC	CSVDRARRYNEQFF
TRBV5-1	TRBJ1-1	TRBD1	NA	TGCGCCAGCAGCTTTTCCCAGGGGGTTCTGAACACTGAAGCTTTCTTT	CASSFSQGVLNTEAFF
TRBV25-1	TRBJ1-1	NA	once	TGTGCCAGCAGTGAATATGATGGGAACACTGAAGCTTTCTTT	CASSEYDGNTEAFF
TRBV19	TRBJ2-1	NA	many	TGTGCCAGTAGTATGGGTCGGGATGTCGATGAGCAGTTCTTC	CASSMGRDVDEQFF
TRBV28	TRBJ1-2	NA	once	TGTGCCAGCAGACTATCAGGGAACTATGGCTACACCTTC	CASRLSGNYGYTF
TRBV7-9	TRBJ2-3	TRBD1	NA	TGTGCCAGCAGCTTAGTGCAGGGGGCGTTCACAGATACGCAGTATTTT	CASSLVQGAFTDTQYF
TRBV30	TRBJ1-2	NA	NA	TGTGCCTGGAGGTCGGAGAGTTATGGCTACACCTTC	CAWRSESYGYTF
TRBV5-1	TRBJ2-5	NA	NA	TGCGCCAGCAGCTTGTGGTCGCTAGGGCAAGAGACCCAGTACTTC	CASSLWSLGQETQYF
TRBV30	TRBJ1-2	NA	few	TGTGCCTGGAGTGTCACAGGGTATGGCTACACCTTC	CAWSVTGYGYTF
TRBV27	TRBJ1-1	TRBD1	NA	TGTGCCAGCAGGGGACAGGGAACTGAAGCTTTCTTT	CASRGQGTEAFF
TRBV25-1	TRBJ2-3	TRBD1	few	TGTGCCAGCAGTACAATACCCCCCAAGACAGGGGCCGCAGATACGCAGTATTTT	CASSTIPPKTGAADTQYF
TRBV5-4	TRBJ2-2	TRBD2	NA	TGTGCCAGCAGCCAAGAATGGCGGGAGCAAGGGATCGGGGAGCTGTTTTTT	CASSQEWREQGIGELFF